These 30 T cell receptor beta chains share one sample of origin, sequenced in a study of immune evolution from preneoplasia to lung adenocarcinoma. TCRdb's copy holds only in-frame clones and misses some; the assay was immunoSEQ multiplex PCR. The repertoire consists of just under 5,000 clones, with around 84% occurring once and the leading ten covering 8.6%. The sequencing input was FFPE normal lung tissue adjacent to the tumor. The source is a person aged 50-69 years with lung adenocarcinoma.

To note about this clone: No conserved phenylalanine or tryptophan ends this CDR3, so it is likely a read error. J is TRBJ1-2 and V is TRBV29-1, with TRBD1 identical over 10 bases. Unmatched junction bases numbered 9, after V lost 3 bases and J lost 8 bases. Germline-derived CDR1 and CDR2 are SQVTM and ANQGSEA. This CDR3 has 14 amino acids. The CDR3 DNA reads as TGCAGCGTTGATTTAGGGACAGGGGCCAGGGGCTACACCCTC. Its translation is CSVDLGTGARGYTL.

The chain carries TRBV18 and TRBJ1-4; 10 nucleotides match TRBD1. The CDR3 totals 14 residues. CDR1 and CDR2 from the germline V gene are KGHSH and LQKENI. V lost 6 bases to trimming and J lost 5 bases; unmatched junction nucleotides: 3. As DNA, the CDR3 is TGTGCCAGCTCCCAGGACAGGGGGAATGAAAAACTGTTTTTT. This gives the protein CASSQDRGNEKLFF.

This clone is medium-sized by share. The chain is built from TRBV29-1 and TRBJ2-1; D is unresolved. The CDR3 spans 13 residues. The germline gives CDR1 SQVTM, CDR2 ANQGSEA. V was pared by 3 bases and J by 8 bases, with 14 bases between. CDR3 sequence reads: CSVDRSPVDEQFF. CDR3 bases: TGCAGCGTTGACCGCTCCCCGGTTGATGAGCAGTTCTTC.

The chain uses TRBV27 and TRBJ1-5; 7 bases align to TRBD1. The V gene end was trimmed by 2 bases and the J gene end by 6 bases; junction bases not matched to a gene: 10. Per the germline V gene, CDR1 is MNHEY and CDR2 is SMNVEV (reference sequence). This CDR3 region has 16 residues. CDR3 coding DNA: TGTGCCAGCAGTTTACTCTCGACAGGGTTTGGTCAGCCCCAGCATTTT. Protein product: CASSLLSTGFGQPQHF.

V usage is TRBV6-6 and J usage is TRBJ1-1; D not certain. Trimming stripped 2 bases from V and 10 bases from J, with 5 bases between. Germline V gives CDR1 MNHNY, CDR2 SVGAGI (reference sequence). CDR3 size: 10 residues. The CDR3 sequence is CASSYHGAFF. DNA of the CDR3: TGTGCCAGCAGTTACCATGGAGCTTTCTTT.

The rearrangement uses TRBV6-1 and TRBJ2-2; unclear D gene. V was trimmed by 2 bases and J by 5 bases, leaving 6 bases between them. CDR1 and CDR2 from the germline V gene are MNHNS and SASEGT. There are 13 residues in the CDR3. Here the CDR3 DNA reads TGTGCCAGCAGTGAATGGGCTACCGGGGAGCTGTTTTTT. Translating gives CASSEWATGELFF.

The CDR3: CSASQPDTQYF. The CDR3 DNA reads TGCAGTGCTAGCCAGCCTGATACGCAGTATTTT. The chain combines TRBV20-1 with TRBJ2-3, with unresolved D. CDR3 size: 11 residues. V was cut by 3 bases and J by 6 bases, with 7 bases left in between. Germline-derived CDR1 and CDR2 are DFQATT and SNEGSKA (reference sequence).

The chain recombines TRBV30 with TRBJ2-2, with D maybe TRBD1 (5 bases). The length of the CDR3 is 13 residues. CDR1 and CDR2 from the germline V gene are GTSNPN and SVGIG (reference sequence). V lost 2 bases and J lost 5, with 9 bases in between. CDR3 loop: CAWSRQGTGELFF. CDR3 in DNA: TGTGCCTGGAGTAGGCAGGGTACCGGGGAGCTGTTTTTT.

The genes are TRBV28 and TRBJ2-7; D is unresolved. Germline CDR1 is MDHEN and CDR2 is SYDVKM. The CDR3 spans 14 residues. V gave up 2 bases and J gave up 5 bases, with 13 bases separating them. The CDR3 sequence: CASSLGSPTDEQYF. CDR3 coding DNA: TGTGCCAGCAGTTTAGGGTCCCCCACGGACGAGCAGTACTTC. Together with reference TRBV28 and TRBJ2-7, the CDR3 gives the full variable domain: DVKVTQSSRYLVKRTGEKVFLECVQDMDHENMFWYRQDPGLGLRLIYFSYDVKMKEKGDIPEGYSVSREKKERFSLILESASTNQTSMYLCASSLGSPTDEQYFGPGTRLTVT.

This clone was observed a few times. The chain uses TRBV2 and TRBJ2-7; 11 nucleotides align to TRBD1. Looked up from germline, CDR1 is SNHLY and CDR2 is FYNNEI. This CDR3 contains 15 residues. V trimming: 6 bases; J trimming: 6 bases; junction bases outside the gene matches: 10. CDR3 loop: CASRQTGTGGGEQYF. In DNA form, the CDR3 reads TGTGCCAGCAGGCAAACCGGGACAGGGGGAGGCGAGCAGTACTTC.

V is TRBV28 and J is TRBJ2-1, with D tentatively TRBD2 (7 bases). Deletions cut 8 bases from V and 4 bases from J, with 15 bases between. CDR3 length: 14 amino acids. CDR1 is MDHEN, CDR2 SYDVKM, per germline. The chain's CDR3 is CASAKGGAYNEQFF. The CDR3 DNA sequence: TGTGCCAGCGCGAAAGGGGGGGCATACAATGAGCAGTTCTTC.

The chain couples TRBV5-1 to TRBJ2-2, with 8 bases fitting TRBD2. J lost 4 bases, V lost 0 bases, and 5 bases had no gene match. The CDR3 contains 16 residues. CDR1 SGHRS and CDR2 YFSETQ come from the germline V gene. CDR3 sequence: CASSLEAGGGTGELFF. CDR3 DNA: TGCGCCAGCAGCTTGGAGGCGGGAGGTGGCACCGGGGAGCTGTTTTTT.

The V and J genes are TRBV27 and TRBJ2-1; D might be TRBD2 (5 bases). CDR3 length: 15 amino acids. Germline CDR1 reads MNHEY; CDR2 reads SMNVEV (reference sequence). The germline V and J ends were trimmed by 6 bases and 2 bases, with 14 bases remaining between them. The CDR3 spells CASRIRGKPYNEQFF. The CDR3 DNA follows: TGTGCCAGCAGAATCCGAGGGAAGCCCTACAATGAGCAGTTCTTC.

The table lists this clone with a count of one. V is TRBV5-1 and J is TRBJ1-1, with 9 bases aligning to TRBD1. The junction had 10 bases not matched to a gene; V was cut back by 6 bases and J by 4 bases. Germline V CDR1 and CDR2: SGHRS, YFSETQ. CDR3 length equals 15 residues. In nucleotides, the CDR3 is TGCGCCAGCACTTATACAGGGGGCCATGGCACTGAAGCTTTCTTT. Protein sequence: CASTYTGGHGTEAFF.

V is TRBV30 and J is TRBJ1-4; no reliable D call. V lost 1 base and J lost 3, with 18 bases in between. CDR1 and CDR2 from the germline V gene are GTSNPN and SVGIG (reference sequence). This CDR3 has 17 residues. In DNA form, the CDR3 reads TGTGCCTGGAGTGCCCCCGGGCTGGCGAGGTCTAATGAAAAACTGTTTTTT. It is translated as CAWSAPGLARSNEKLFF.

This clone has a single count. The chain has TRBV9 and TRBJ2-7; D remains ambiguous. V lost 0 bases and J 3 bases, leaving 7 bases between the germline ends. The CDR3 has 13 residues. Per the germline V gene, CDR1 is SGDLS and CDR2 is YYNGEE. The CDR3 DNA sequence: TGTGCCAGCAGCGTAGGTCAAGACTACGAGCAGTACTTC. This codes for CASSVGQDYEQYF. Full variable domain (remainder filled in from reference TRBV9 and TRBJ2-7): DSGVTQTPKHLITATGQRVTLRCSPRSGDLSVYWYQQSLDQGLQFLIQYYNGEERAKGNILERFSAQQFPDLHSELNLSSLELGDSALYFCASSVGQDYEQYFGPGTRLTVT.

The rearrangement uses TRBV11-3 and TRBJ2-7; D gene uncertain. Germline V gene data show CDR1 as SGHNT and CDR2 as YENEEA. V shed 5 bases and J shed 8 bases, with 16 bases lying between them. The CDR3 loop spans 13 amino acids. CDR3 DNA: TGTGCCAGCAGCGACTCGGACCACACGAAGCAGTACTTC. It encodes CASSDSDHTKQYF.

CDR3 region: CASTLGGNEQFF. CDR3 DNA sequence: TGTGCCAGCACCCTGGGAGGGAATGAGCAGTTCTTC. The rearrangement uses TRBV6-6 and TRBJ2-1; TRBD2 matches at 7 bases. The CDR3 has 12 residues. Trimming at V came to 7 bases and at J to 7 bases, leaving 4 bases not matched to a gene. The germline gives CDR1 MNHNY, CDR2 SVGAGI (reference sequence).

This chain joins TRBV7-6 and TRBJ2-7, with TRBD2 as a possible D gene (5 bases). The CDR3 loop spans 15 amino acids. Germline CDR1 reads SGHVS; CDR2 reads FNYEAQ. Trimming cost V 3 bases and J 2 bases, with 14 bases left between them. The CDR3 DNA reads TGTGCCAGCAGCTTTAGGGCGAGGGTCCCCTACGAGCAGTACTTC. It yields the protein CASSFRARVPYEQYF.

The J gene is TRBJ2-7, the V gene TRBV9; possible D gene TRBD2, 5 bases. CDR1 is SGDLS and CDR2 is YYNGEE in the germline V gene. V was pared by 4 bases and J by 3 bases, with 11 bases between. CDR3 length equals 13 residues. This CDR3 reads CASSNGVGYEQYF. The CDR3 nucleotides read TGTGCCAGCAGCAACGGGGTGGGCTACGAGCAGTACTTC.

The J gene is TRBJ2-1, the V gene TRBV20-1; no reliable D call. Germline values: CDR1 DFQATT, CDR2 SNEGSKA (reference sequence). The CDR3 extends over 11 amino acids. V lost 3 bases and J lost 7, with 7 bases in between. The CDR3 coding sequence is TGCAGTGCTAGTTTGGGGAATGAGCAGTTCTTC. This encodes CSASLGNEQFF.

The gene calls are TRBV28 and TRBJ2-5; D uncertain. The CDR3 consists of 12 residues. Trimming cost V 6 bases and J 4 bases, with 9 bases left between them. The germline V gene has CDR1 MDHEN and CDR2 SYDVKM. CDR3 sequence: CASSQFVETQYF. The CDR3 nucleotides are TGTGCCAGCAGCCAATTCGTAGAGACCCAGTACTTC.

V gene TRBV27 combines with J gene TRBJ2-1; D is perhaps TRBD1 (5 bases). The CDR3 contains 11 residues. From germline, CDR1 is MNHEY and CDR2 SMNVEV (reference sequence). V shed 5 bases and J shed 6 bases, with 5 bases lying between them. The CDR3 reads CASSQGNEQFF. The CDR3 DNA reads TGTGCCAGCAGTCAGGGCAATGAGCAGTTCTTC.

The chain joins TRBV6-5 to TRBJ1-1, with 8 bases aligning to TRBD1. In germline, CDR1 is MNHEY, CDR2 SVGAGI. V lost 2 bases and J lost 3; bases outside the gene matches: 5. The CDR3 sequence is 15 residues long. CDR3 sequence reads: CASSYTTGDDTEAFF. For the CDR3, the DNA is TGTGCCAGCAGTTACACGACAGGGGACGACACTGAAGCTTTCTTT.

The rearrangement joins TRBV11-2 to TRBJ2-5; 15 bases match TRBD2. CDR1 SGHAT and CDR2 FQNNGV come from the germline V gene. This CDR3 has 17 residues. V shed 1 base, J shed 5 bases, and the junction held 5 bases outside the gene matches. The CDR3 DNA reads TGTGCCAGCAGCTTAGTGGGACTAGCGGGAGGCGGGGAGACCCAGTACTTC. Protein product: CASSLVGLAGGGETQYF.

The V gene is TRBV27, the J gene TRBJ2-5; the match to TRBD1 covers 10 bases. The J segment lost 5 bases and the V segment lost 6 bases, leaving 6 bases of the junction unmatched. CDR1 and CDR2 from the germline V gene are MNHEY and SMNVEV (reference sequence). CDR3 size: 14 residues. CDR3 nucleotides: TGTGCCAGCAGGCCGAGACAGGGGGCCGAGACCCAGTACTTC. Its translation is CASRPRQGAETQYF.

The count of this clone is one. The V gene is TRBV7-9, the J gene TRBJ1-4; D not resolved. Germline CDR1 reads SEHNR; CDR2 reads FQNEAQ (reference sequence). CDR3 length: 14 amino acids. The germline V and J ends were trimmed by 1 base and 1 base, with 4 bases remaining between them. For the CDR3, the DNA is TGTGCCAGCAGCTTAGTGGGAACTAATGAAAAACTGTTTTTT. Translation: CASSLVGTNEKLFF.

V is TRBV10-2 and J is TRBJ2-7; no definite D call. V shed 2 bases and J shed 4 bases, with 9 bases lying between them. The CDR3 covers 13 residues. CDR1 is WSHSY, CDR2 SAAADI, per germline. CDR3 loop: CASSEADIYEQYF. DNA for the CDR3: TGCGCCAGCAGTGAGGCCGATATTTACGAGCAGTACTTC.

CDR3 bases: TGCAGCGTCACCCGGGCCGTAGGAGAGACCCAGTACTTC. Translating it yields CSVTRAVGETQYF. The chain uses TRBV29-1 and TRBJ2-5; D remains ambiguous. Germline loops: CDR1 SQVTM, CDR2 ANQGSEA. V was shortened by 6 bases and J by 4 bases, with 15 bases between the two germline ends. The CDR3 has 13 amino acids.

This clone has more than one count but fewer than ten. The chain couples TRBV27 to TRBJ2-1, with 8 positions matching TRBD2. This CDR3 comprises 13 residues. The junction had 2 bases not matched to a gene; V was cut back by 6 bases and J by 4 bases. Germline CDR1 reads MNHEY; CDR2 reads SMNVEV (reference sequence). CDR3 coding DNA: TGTGCCAGCAGCCGCGGGGGGTACAATGAGCAGTTCTTC. Amino acids: CASSRGGYNEQFF.